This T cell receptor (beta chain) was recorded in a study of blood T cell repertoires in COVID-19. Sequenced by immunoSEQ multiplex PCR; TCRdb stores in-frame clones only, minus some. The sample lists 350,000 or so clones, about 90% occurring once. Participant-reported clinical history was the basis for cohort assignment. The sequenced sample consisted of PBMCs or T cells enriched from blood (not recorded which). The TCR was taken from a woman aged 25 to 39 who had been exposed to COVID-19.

CDR3 DNA sequence: TGTGCCAGCAGCTTGGCTGGAGCGGGAGTTCAAGAGACCCAGTACTTC. Translation gives CASSLAGAGVQETQYF. V is TRBV5-6 and J is TRBJ2-5, with TRBD2 matching 8 bases. CDR1 SGHDT and CDR2 YYEEEE come from the germline V gene. The length of the CDR3 is 16 residues. V was clipped by 0 bases and J by 2 bases; unmatched bases: 6. Using reference TRBV5-6 and TRBJ2-5 for the parts outside the CDR3, the full variable domain is DAGVTQSPTHLIKTRGQQVTLRCSPKSGHDTVSWYQQALGQGPQFIFQYYEEEERQRGNFPDRFSGHQFPNYSSELNVNALLLGDSALYLCASSLAGAGVQETQYFGPGTRLLVL.